The 3 T cell receptor beta chains in this list originate from one sample, sequenced in a study of CD8 T cells in Susac syndrome (dated 2019 in TCRdb). The method behind the library was the immunoSEQ multiplex PCR assay. RNA was extracted using the RNeasy kit, and roughly 0.5 to 1 ug of the RNA was reverse transcribed with random hexamers. TCRdb ran its own pipeline on the public reads, namely fastp trimming at Q25 and MiXCR clone calling, and kept in-frame beta chains. Duplicate CDR3 protein sequences are folded into a single record with the most common DNA and genes. The sample includes tens of thousands of distinct CDR3 sequences, with about 95% observed a single time. In total, the top ten clones hold under 0.5% of the sample. Sequenced input: CD8+ T cells from PBMCs. Every receptor here comes from a human donor with multiple sclerosis.

The rearrangement links TRBV5-6 to TRBJ2-7; possibly TRBD1 or TRBD2 for D (7 bases each). Trimming left V 4 bases short and J 4 bases short, with 15 bases between. The CDR3 loop spans 14 amino acids. Germline CDR1 is SGHDT and CDR2 is YYEEEE. The CDR3 DNA follows: TGTGCCAGCAGCCCTCAGGGGGGGACGTACGAGCAGTACTTC. Protein sequence: CASSPQGGTYEQYF.

The CDR3 sequence is CASSLRRPEQYF. In DNA, the CDR3 is TGTGCCAGCAGCTTACGACGTCCGGAGCAGTACTTC. The V and J genes are TRBV11-2 and TRBJ2-7; D gene ambiguous. Trimming removed 2 bases from V and 7 bases from J, with 9 bases in between. Per the germline V gene, CDR1 is SGHAT and CDR2 is FQNNGV. This CDR3 comprises 12 residues.

The CDR3 region has the DNA TGTGCCAGCATCCCGAACGAAGGTCAGCCCCAGCATTTT. Translated, it gives CASIPNEGQPQHF. V usage is TRBV27 and J usage is TRBJ1-5; the D is unclear. The CDR3 is made up of 13 amino acids. The germline V gene has CDR1 MNHEY and CDR2 SMNVEV (reference sequence). With 7 bases removed from V and 6 bases from J, the gap between germline ends came to 13 bases.